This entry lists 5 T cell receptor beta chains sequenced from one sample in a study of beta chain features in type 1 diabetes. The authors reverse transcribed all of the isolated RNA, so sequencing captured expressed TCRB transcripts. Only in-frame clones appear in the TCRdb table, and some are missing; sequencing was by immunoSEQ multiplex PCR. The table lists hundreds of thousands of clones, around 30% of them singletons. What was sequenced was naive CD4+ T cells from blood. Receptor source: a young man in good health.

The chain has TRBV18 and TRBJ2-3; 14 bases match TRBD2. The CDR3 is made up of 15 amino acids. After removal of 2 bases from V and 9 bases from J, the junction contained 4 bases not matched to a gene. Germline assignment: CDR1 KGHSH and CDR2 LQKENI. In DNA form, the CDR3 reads TGTGCCAGCTCACCATGGACTAGCGGGAGGTCCACGCAGTATTTT. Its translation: CASSPWTSGRSTQYF.

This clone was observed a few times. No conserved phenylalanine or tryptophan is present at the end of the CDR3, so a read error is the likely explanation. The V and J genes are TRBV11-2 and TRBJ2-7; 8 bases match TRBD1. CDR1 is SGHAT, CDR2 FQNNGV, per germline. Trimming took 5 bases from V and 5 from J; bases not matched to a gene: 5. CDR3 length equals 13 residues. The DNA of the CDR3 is TGTGCCAGCAGCCCGGACAGGGCACACGAGCAGTACCTC. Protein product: CASSPDRAHEQYL.

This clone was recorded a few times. The CDR3: CASSFRDSDTQYF. The CDR3 DNA is TGTGCCAGCAGCTTTCGGGACAGCGATACGCAGTATTTT. The chain couples TRBV7-2 to TRBJ2-3; 7 bases fit TRBD1. Germline CDR1 is SGHTA and CDR2 is FQGNSA. The CDR3 has 13 amino acids. Losses at the gene ends were 3 bases for V and 6 bases for J; bases not matched to a gene: 3.

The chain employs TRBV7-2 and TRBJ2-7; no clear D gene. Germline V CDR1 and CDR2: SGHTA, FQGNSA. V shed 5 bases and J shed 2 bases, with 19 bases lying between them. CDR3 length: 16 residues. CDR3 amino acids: CASSPQTLSFPYEQYF. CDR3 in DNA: TGTGCCAGCAGCCCACAGACACTTTCCTTTCCCTACGAGCAGTACTTC.

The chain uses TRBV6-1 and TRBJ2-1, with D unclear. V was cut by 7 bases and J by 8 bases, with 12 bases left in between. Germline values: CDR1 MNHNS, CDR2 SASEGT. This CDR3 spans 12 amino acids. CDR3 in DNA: TGTGCCAGCACTTTCCTAGTCGATGAGCAGTTCTTC. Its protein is CASTFLVDEQFF.